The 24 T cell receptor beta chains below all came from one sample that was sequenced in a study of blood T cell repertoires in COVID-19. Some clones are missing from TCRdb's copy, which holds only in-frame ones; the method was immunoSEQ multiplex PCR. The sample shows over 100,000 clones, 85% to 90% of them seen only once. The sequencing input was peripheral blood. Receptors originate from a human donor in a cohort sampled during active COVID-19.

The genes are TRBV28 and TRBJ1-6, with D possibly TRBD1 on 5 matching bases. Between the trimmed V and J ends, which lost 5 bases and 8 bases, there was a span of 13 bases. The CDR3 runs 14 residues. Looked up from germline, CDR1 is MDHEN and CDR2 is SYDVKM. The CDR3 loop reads CASSRPGTYSPLHF. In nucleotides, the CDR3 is TGTGCCAGCAGTCGTCCCGGGACTTATTCACCCCTCCACTTT.

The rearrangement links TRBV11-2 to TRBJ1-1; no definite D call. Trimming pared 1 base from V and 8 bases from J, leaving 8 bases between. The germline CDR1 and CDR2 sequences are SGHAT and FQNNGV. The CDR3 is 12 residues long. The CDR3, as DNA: TGTGCCAGCAGCTTAGCCGGTGCGGAAGCTTTCTTT. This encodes CASSLAGAEAFF.

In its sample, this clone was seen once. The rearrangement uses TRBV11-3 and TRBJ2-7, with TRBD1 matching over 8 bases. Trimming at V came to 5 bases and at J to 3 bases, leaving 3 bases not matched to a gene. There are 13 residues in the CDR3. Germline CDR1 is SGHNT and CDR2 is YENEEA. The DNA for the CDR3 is TGTGCCAGCAGCCGGGACAGGATCTACGAGCAGTACTTC. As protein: CASSRDRIYEQYF.

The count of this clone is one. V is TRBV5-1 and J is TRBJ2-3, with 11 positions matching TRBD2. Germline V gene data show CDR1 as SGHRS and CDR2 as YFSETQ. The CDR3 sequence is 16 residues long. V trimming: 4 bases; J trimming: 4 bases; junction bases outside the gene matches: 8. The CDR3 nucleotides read TGCGCCAGCAGCCCTCTACTAGCGGGAGTGTCAGATACGCAGTATTTT. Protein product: CASSPLLAGVSDTQYF.

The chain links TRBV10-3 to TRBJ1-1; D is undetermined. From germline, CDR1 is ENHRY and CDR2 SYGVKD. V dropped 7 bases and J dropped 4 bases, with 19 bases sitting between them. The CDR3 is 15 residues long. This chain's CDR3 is CAITGRGGQPTEAFF. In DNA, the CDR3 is TGTGCCATCACCGGGAGAGGAGGGCAGCCCACTGAAGCTTTCTTT.

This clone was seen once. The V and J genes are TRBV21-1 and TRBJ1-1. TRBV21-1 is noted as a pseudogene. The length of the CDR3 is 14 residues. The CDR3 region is CASSKMDSWTEAFF. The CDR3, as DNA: TGTGCCAGCAGCAAAATGGACTCTTGGACTGAAGCTTTCTTT.

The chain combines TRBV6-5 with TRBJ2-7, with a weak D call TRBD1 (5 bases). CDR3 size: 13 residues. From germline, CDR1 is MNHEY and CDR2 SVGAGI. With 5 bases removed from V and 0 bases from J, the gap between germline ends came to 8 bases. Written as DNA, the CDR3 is TGTGCCAGCAGTACCCAGGGCTCCTACGAGCAGTACTTC. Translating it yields CASSTQGSYEQYF.

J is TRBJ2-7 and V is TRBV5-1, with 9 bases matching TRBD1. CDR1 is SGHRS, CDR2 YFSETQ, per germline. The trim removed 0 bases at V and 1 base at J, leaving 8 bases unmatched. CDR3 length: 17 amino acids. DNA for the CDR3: TGCGCCAGCAGCTTGGTTAGTACGGGACAGGGATCCTACGAGCAGTACTTC. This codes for CASSLVSTGQGSYEQYF.

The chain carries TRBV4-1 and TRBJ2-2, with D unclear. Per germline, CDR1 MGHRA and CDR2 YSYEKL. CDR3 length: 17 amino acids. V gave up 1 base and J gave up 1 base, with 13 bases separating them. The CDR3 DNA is TGCGCCAGCAGCCAAGGCCGATGGGCGCAGAACACCGGGGAGCTGTTTTTT. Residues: CASSQGRWAQNTGELFF.

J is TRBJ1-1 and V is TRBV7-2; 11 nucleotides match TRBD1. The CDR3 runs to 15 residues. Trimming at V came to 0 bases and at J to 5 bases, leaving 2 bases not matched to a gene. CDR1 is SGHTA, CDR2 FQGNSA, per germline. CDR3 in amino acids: CASSLADRGRTEAFF. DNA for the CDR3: TGTGCCAGCAGCTTAGCGGACAGGGGGCGGACTGAAGCTTTCTTT.

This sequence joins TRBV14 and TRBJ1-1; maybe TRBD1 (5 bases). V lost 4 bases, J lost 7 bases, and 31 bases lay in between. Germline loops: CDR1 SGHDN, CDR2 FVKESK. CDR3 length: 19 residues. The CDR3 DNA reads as TGTGCCAGCAGCCCCAGACCAGGAGATGCGGGACTCCAAAAGGGTGAAGCTTTCTTT. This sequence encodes CASSPRPGDAGLQKGEAFF.

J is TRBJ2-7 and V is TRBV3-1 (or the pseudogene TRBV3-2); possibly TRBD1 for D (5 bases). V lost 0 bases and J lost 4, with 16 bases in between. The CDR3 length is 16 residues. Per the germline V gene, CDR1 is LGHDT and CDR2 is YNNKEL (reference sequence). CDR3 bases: TGTGCCAGCAGCCAAGATCGCGACAGCCGGGTTTACGAGCAGTACTTC. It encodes CASSQDRDSRVYEQYF.

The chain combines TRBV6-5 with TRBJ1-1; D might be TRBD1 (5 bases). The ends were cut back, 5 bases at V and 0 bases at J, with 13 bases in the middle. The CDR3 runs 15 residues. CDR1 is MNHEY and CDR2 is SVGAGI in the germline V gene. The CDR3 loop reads CASSNIQALNTEAFF. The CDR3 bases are TGTGCCAGCAGTAACATACAGGCCCTGAACACTGAAGCTTTCTTT.

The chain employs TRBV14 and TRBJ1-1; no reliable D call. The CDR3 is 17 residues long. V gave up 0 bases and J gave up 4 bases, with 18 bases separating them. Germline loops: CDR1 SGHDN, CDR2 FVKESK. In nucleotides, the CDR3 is TGTGCCAGCAGCCAAGATGTATCGGTAAAGGGAGCCACTGAAGCTTTCTTT. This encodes CASSQDVSVKGATEAFF.

DNA for the CDR3: TGTGCCAGTGCCGGGACTTTTAACACCGGGGAGCTGTTTTTT. The encoded protein is CASAGTFNTGELFF. The V gene is TRBV28, the J gene TRBJ2-2, with D perhaps matching TRBD2 (6 bases). The CDR3 runs 14 residues. CDR1 is MDHEN and CDR2 is SYDVKM in the germline V gene. The V gene lost 9 bases and the J gene lost 2 bases, with 13 bases spanning the gap.

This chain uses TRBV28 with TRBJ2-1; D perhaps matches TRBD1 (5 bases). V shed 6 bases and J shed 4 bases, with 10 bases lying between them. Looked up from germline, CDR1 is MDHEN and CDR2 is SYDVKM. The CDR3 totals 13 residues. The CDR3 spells CASRQNRYNEQFF. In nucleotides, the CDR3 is TGTGCCAGCAGACAAAACAGGTACAATGAGCAGTTCTTC. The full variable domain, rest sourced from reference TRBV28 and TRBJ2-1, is DVKVTQSSRYLVKRTGEKVFLECVQDMDHENMFWYRQDPGLGLRLIYFSYDVKMKEKGDIPEGYSVSREKKERFSLILESASTNQTSMYLCASRQNRYNEQFFGPGTRLTVL.

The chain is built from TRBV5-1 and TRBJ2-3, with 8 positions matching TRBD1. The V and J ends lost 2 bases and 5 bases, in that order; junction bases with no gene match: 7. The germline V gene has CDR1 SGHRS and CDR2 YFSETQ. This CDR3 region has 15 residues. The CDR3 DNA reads TGCGCCAGCAGCTTCTCAGGGGGCGCAGGAGATACGCAGTATTTT. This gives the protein CASSFSGGAGDTQYF.

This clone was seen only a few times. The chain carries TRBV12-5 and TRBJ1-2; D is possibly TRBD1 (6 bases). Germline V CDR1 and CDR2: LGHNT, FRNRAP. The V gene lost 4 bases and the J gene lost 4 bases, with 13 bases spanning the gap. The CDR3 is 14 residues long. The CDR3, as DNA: TGTGCTAGTGGTTCCGAGACAGGAGTCTATGGCTACACCTTC. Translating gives CASGSETGVYGYTF.

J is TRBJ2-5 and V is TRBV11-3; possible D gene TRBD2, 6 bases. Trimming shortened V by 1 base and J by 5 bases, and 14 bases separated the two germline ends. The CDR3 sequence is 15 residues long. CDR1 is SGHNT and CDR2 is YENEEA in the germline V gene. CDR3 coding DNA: TGTGCCAGCAGCTTAGCGGGGCGCGGGGCGGAGACCCAGTACTTC. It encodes CASSLAGRGAETQYF.

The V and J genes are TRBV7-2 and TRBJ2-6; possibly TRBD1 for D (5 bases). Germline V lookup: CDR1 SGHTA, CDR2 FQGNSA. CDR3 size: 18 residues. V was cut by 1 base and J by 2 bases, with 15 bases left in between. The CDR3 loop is CASSLVRQGRPGANVLTF. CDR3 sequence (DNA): TGTGCCAGCAGCTTAGTTCGTCAGGGCCGCCCTGGGGCCAACGTCCTGACTTTC.

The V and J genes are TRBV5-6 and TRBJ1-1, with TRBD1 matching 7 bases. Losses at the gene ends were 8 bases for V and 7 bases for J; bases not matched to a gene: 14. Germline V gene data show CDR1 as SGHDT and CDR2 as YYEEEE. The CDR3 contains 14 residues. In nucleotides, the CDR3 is TGTGCCAGTCAAGACCACGGGACAGTCCGTGAAGCTTTCTTT. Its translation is CASQDHGTVREAFF.

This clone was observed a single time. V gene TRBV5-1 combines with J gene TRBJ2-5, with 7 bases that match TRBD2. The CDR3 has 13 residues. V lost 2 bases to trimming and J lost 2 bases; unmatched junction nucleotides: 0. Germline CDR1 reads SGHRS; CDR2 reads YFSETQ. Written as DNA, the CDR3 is TGCGCCAGCAGCTTCGGGGGGCAAGAGACCCAGTACTTC. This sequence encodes CASSFGGQETQYF.

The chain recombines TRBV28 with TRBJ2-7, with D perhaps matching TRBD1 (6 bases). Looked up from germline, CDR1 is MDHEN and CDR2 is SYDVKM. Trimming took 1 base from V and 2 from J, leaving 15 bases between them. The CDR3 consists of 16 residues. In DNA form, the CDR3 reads TGTGCCAGCAGTTTATTCGGGCAGGGACATCCCTACGAGCAGTACTTC. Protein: CASSLFGQGHPYEQYF.

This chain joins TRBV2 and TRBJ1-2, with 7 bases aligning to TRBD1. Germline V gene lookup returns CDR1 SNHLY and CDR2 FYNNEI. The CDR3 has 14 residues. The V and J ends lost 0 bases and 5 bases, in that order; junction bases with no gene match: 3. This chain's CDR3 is CASSEATGLYGYTF. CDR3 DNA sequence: TGTGCCAGCAGTGAAGCGACAGGGTTGTATGGCTACACCTTC.